Sequencing of this T cell receptor beta chain was carried out in a study of blood T cell repertoires in COVID-19. This clone occurred once. The CDR3 runs 14 residues. Sequencing was performed with immunoSEQ multiplex PCR; in TCRdb, only in-frame clones are kept and a portion is missing. The sample holds almost 250,000 clones, 75% to 85% seen once. This TCR derives from a woman in her fifties or sixties with acute COVID-19. Material for sequencing was PBMCs or T cells enriched from blood (not recorded which). The chain recombines TRBV21-1 with TRBJ1-5; TRBD1 is the table's D call, not checked against the DNA. TRBV21-1 has pseudogene status. DNA of the CDR3: TGTGCCAGCAGCAAAGGCACAGACGATCGACCCCAGCATTTT. This sequence encodes CASSKGTDDRPQHF.